The source of this T cell receptor (beta chain) is a study of beta chain features in type 1 diabetes. Study conclusions and caveats: Patients' naive, central memory and regulatory TCRB repertoires appeared more alike than those of healthy donors. TCRB CDR3 length was moderately but significantly reduced in all four CD4+ subsets of Type 1 diabetes patients.

The sample holds a few counts of this clone. Its antigen is not identified. V lost 3 bases, J lost 4 bases, and 10 bases lay in between. CDR1 and CDR2 (germline): LNHDA, SQIVND (reference sequence). This CDR3 is 14 amino acids long. cDNA synthesis used the whole RNA isolate, giving expressed TCRB sequences. The repertoire was sequenced with immunoSEQ multiplex PCR; TCRdb's copy has only in-frame clones and lacks some. The table shows hundreds of thousands of clones, with 15% occurring only once. Sorting with CD45RO/CCR7/CD25/CD127/CD95/CD27 yielded naive, central memory, regulatory and stem-like memory CD4+ cells.

The sequenced sample consisted of naive CD4+ T cells from blood. The J gene is TRBJ1-5, the V gene TRBV19, with a tentative D call TRBD1 (6 bases). The clonotype originates from a man between 18 and 29 years old with type 1 diabetes. DNA of the CDR3: TGTGCCAGTAGTATGACAGGAGGTAATCAGCCCCAGCATTTT. It translates to CASSMTGGNQPQHF.